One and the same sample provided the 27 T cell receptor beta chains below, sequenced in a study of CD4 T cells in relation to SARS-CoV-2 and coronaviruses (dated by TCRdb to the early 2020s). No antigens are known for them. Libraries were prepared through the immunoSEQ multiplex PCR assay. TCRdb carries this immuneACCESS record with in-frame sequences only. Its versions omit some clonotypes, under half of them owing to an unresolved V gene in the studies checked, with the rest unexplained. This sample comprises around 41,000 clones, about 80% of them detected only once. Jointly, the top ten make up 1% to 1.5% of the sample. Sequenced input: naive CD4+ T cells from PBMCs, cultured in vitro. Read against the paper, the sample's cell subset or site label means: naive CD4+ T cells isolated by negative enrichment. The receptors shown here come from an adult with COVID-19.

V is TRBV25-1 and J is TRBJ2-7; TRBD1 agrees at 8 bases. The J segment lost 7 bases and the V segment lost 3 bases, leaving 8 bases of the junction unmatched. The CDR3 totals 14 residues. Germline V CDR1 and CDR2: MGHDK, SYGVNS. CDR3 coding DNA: TGTGCCAGCAGTGACCCCGGACAGGGTGGAGAGCAGTACTTC. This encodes CASSDPGQGGEQYF.

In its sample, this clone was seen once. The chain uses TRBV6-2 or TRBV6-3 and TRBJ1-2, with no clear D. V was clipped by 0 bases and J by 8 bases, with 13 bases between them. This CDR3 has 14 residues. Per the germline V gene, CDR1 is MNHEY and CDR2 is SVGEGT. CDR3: CASSYSYRHGGYTF. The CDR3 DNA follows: TGTGCCAGCAGTTACTCATATAGACACGGCGGCTACACCTTC.

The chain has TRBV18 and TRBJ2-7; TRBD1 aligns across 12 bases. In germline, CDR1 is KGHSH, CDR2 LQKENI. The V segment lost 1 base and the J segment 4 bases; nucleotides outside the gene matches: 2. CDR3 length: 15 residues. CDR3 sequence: CASSPLGQGAYEQYF. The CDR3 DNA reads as TGTGCCAGCTCACCACTGGGACAGGGGGCTTACGAGCAGTACTTC.

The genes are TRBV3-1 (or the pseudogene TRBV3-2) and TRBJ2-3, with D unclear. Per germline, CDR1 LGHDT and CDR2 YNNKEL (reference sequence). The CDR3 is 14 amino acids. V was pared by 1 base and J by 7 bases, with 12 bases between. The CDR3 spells CASSQGDRANTQYF. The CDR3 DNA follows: TGTGCCAGCAGCCAAGGAGATCGGGCCAATACGCAGTATTTT.

The DNA of the CDR3 is TGTGCCAGCAGTGGGGACAGGGGTTTAAATCAGCCCCAGCATTTT. This translates into CASSGDRGLNQPQHF. V and J are TRBV2 and TRBJ1-5; 10 bases are a match to TRBD1. Germline-derived CDR1 and CDR2 are SNHLY and FYNNEI. CDR3 length: 15 amino acids. V trimming: 4 bases; J trimming: 4 bases; junction bases outside the gene matches: 4.

The CDR3 DNA follows: TGCGCCAGCAGCCCACTCGGTTCAGGGTCGGGCACCGGGGAGCTGTTTTTT. This gives the protein CASSPLGSGSGTGELFF. This chain joins TRBV5-1 and TRBJ2-2; D possibly corresponds to TRBD1 (5 bases). Germline loops: CDR1 SGHRS, CDR2 YFSETQ. This CDR3 is 17 amino acids long. Trimming stripped 4 bases from V and 4 bases from J, with 20 bases between.

In DNA form, the CDR3 reads TGTGCCAGCAGCTTCAGAGGAACCTACAATGAGCAGTTCTTC. It codes for CASSFRGTYNEQFF. The rearrangement uses TRBV7-2 and TRBJ2-1; D is ambiguous. Germline V lookup: CDR1 SGHTA, CDR2 FQGNSA. The CDR3 is 14 amino acids. V was shortened by 3 bases and J by 2 bases, with 8 bases between the two germline ends.

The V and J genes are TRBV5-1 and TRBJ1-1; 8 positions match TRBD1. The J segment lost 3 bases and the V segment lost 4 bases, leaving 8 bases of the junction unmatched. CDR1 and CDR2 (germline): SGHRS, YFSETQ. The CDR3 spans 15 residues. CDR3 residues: CASSGAGGGYTEAFF. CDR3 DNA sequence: TGCGCCAGCAGCGGGGCAGGGGGCGGTTACACTGAAGCTTTCTTT.

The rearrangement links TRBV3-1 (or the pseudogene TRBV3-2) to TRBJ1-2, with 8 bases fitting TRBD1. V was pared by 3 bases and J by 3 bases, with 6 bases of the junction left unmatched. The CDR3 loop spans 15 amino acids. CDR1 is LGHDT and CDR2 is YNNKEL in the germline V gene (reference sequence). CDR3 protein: CASSHLDRADYGYTF. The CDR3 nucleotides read TGTGCCAGCAGCCACCTGGACAGGGCAGACTATGGCTACACCTTC.

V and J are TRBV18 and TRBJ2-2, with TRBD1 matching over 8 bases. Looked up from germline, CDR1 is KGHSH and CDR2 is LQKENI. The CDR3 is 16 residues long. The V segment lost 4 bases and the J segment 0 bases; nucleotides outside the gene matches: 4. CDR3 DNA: TGTGCCAGCTCACGGACAGGGTTGCCGAACACCGGGGAGCTGTTTTTT. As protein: CASSRTGLPNTGELFF.

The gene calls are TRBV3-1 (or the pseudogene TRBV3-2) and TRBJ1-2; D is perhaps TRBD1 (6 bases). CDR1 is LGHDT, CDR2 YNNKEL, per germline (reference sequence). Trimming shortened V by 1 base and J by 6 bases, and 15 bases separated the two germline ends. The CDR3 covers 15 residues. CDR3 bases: TGTGCCAGCAGCCAAGGATATTGGACAGCCGATGGCTACACCTTC. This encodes CASSQGYWTADGYTF.

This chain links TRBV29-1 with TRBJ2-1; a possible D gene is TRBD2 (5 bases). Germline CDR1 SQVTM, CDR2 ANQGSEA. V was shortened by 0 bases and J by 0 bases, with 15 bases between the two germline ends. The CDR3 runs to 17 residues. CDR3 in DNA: TGCAGCGTTGAAGATCTCGAGGGATGGAGCTCCTACAATGAGCAGTTCTTC. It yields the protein CSVEDLEGWSSYNEQFF.

In DNA, the CDR3 is TGTGCCAGCAGTTTAAGACAGGGGCAGTACTTC. This encodes CASSLRQGQYF. This sequence joins TRBV12-3 or TRBV12-4 and TRBJ2-7, with 7 nucleotides matching TRBD1. This CDR3 has 11 residues. Losses at the gene ends were 2 bases for V and 9 bases for J; bases not matched to a gene: 1.

The CDR3 nucleotides read TGTGCCAGCGGACAGGGTGCAACTAATGAAAAACTGTTTTTT. Amino acid sequence: CASGQGATNEKLFF. The chain links TRBV19 to TRBJ1-4, with 8 nucleotides matching TRBD1. Germline-derived CDR1 and CDR2 are LNHDA and SQIVND (reference sequence). Unmatched junction bases numbered 3, after V lost 9 bases and J lost 0 bases. CDR3 size: 14 residues.

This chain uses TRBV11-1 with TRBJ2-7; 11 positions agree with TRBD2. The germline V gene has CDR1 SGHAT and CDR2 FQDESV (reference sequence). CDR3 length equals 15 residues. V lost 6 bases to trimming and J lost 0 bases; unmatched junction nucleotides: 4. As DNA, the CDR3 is TGTGCCAGCAGTCGTACTAGCGGGAGCTCCTACGAGCAGTACTTC. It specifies CASSRTSGSSYEQYF.

The CDR3 here is CASSLGWVSGSVYNEQFF. The CDR3 DNA reads as TGTGCCAGCAGCCTAGGTTGGGTTAGCGGGAGTGTATACAATGAGCAGTTCTTC. The chain recombines TRBV7-2 with TRBJ2-1; TRBD2 agrees at 9 bases. The CDR3 spans 18 residues. The trim removed 5 bases at V and 4 bases at J, leaving 15 bases unmatched. Germline CDR1 SGHTA, CDR2 FQGNSA.

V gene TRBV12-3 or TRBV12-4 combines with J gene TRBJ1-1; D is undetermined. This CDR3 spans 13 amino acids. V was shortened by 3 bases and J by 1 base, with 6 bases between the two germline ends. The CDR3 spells CASSLHGNTEAFF. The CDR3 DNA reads TGTGCCAGCAGTTTGCACGGGAACACTGAAGCTTTCTTT.

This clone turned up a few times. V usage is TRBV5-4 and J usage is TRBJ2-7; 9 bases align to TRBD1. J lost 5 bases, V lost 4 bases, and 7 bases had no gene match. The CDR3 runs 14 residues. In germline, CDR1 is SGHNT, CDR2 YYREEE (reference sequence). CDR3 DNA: TGTGCCAGCAGCCAGGGACAGGGAGTCGACGAGCAGTACTTC. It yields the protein CASSQGQGVDEQYF. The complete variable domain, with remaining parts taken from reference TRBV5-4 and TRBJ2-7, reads ETGVTQSPTHLIKTRGQQVTLRCSSQSGHNTVSWYQQALGQGPQFIFQYYREEENGRGNFPPRFSGLQFPNYSSELNVNALELDDSALYLCASSQGQGVDEQYFGPGTRLTVT.

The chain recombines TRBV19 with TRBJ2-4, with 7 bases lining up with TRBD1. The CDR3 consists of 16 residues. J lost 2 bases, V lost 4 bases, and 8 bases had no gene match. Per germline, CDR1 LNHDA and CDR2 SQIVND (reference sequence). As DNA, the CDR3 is TGTGCCAGTAGTACTCGACAGGGTTTGACCAAAAACATTCAGTACTTC. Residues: CASSTRQGLTKNIQYF.

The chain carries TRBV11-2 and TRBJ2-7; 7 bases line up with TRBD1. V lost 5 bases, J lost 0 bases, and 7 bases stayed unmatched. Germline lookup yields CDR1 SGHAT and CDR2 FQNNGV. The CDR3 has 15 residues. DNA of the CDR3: TGTGCCAGCAGCCGATATGGGACAGACTCCTACGAGCAGTACTTC. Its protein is CASSRYGTDSYEQYF.

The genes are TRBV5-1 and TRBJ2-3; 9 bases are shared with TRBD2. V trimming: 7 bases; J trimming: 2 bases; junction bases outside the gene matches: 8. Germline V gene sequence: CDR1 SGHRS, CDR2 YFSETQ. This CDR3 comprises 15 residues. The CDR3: CASSPRTSDTDTQYF. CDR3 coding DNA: TGCGCCAGCTCCCCCCGGACTAGCGACACAGATACGCAGTATTTT.

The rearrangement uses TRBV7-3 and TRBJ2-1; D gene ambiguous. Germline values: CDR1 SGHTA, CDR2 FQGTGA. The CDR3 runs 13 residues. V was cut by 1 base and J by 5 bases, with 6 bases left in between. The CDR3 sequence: CASSLSQNNEQFF. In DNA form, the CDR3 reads TGTGCCAGCAGCTTAAGTCAGAACAATGAGCAGTTCTTC.

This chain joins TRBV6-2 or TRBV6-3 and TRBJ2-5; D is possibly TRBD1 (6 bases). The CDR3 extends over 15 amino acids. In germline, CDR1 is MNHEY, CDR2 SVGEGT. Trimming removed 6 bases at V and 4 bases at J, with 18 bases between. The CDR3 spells CASSKAQGNVETQYF. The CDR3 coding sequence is TGTGCCAGCAGCAAGGCCCAGGGGAATGTAGAGACCCAGTACTTC.

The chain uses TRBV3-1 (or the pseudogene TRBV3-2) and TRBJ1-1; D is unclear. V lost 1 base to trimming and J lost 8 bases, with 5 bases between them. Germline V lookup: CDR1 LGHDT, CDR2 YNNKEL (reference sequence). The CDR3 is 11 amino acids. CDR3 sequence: CASSQVGEAFF. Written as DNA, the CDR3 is TGTGCCAGCAGCCAAGTCGGAGAAGCTTTCTTT.

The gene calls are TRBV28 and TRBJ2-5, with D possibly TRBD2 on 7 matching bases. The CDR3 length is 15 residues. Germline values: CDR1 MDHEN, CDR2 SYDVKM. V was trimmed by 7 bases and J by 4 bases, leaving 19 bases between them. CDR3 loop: CASTATRGGRETQYF. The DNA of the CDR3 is TGTGCCAGCACAGCTACGAGGGGGGGACGAGAGACCCAGTACTTC.

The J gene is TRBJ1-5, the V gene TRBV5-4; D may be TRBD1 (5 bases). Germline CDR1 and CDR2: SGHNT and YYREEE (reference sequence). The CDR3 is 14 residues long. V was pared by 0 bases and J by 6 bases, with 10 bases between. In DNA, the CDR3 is TGTGCCAGCAGCTTGGATCAGGGAATTCAGCCCCAGCATTTT. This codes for CASSLDQGIQPQHF.

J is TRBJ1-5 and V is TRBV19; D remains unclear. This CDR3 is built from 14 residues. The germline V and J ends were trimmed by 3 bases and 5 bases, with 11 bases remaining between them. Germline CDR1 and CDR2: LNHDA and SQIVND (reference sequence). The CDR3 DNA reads TGTGCCAGTAGTATCTTTCGGAGGGATCAGCCCCAGCATTTT. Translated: CASSIFRRDQPQHF. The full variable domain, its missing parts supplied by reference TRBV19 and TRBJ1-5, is DGGITQSPKYLFRKEGQNVTLSCEQNLNHDAMYWYRQDPGQGLRLIYYSQIVNDFQKGDIAEGYSVSREKKESFPLTVTSAQKNPTAFYLCASSIFRRDQPQHFGDGTRLSIL.